A selection of T cell receptor beta chains follows, all from one sample in a study of shared clonotypes between healthy human individuals. Some clones are missing from TCRdb's copy, which holds only in-frame ones; the method was immunoSEQ multiplex PCR. The repertoire holds under 1,100,000 clones, roughly 74% seen once, with more than 0.55% in the top ten. The sample consisted of memory CD4+ T cells from PBMCs. The receptors shown here come from a young man in good health. Some clones in this sample may be carry-over from other donors' samples. Each CDR3 is given with its conserved first and last residue. The D gene is left open where the match is weak. The size of a clone is reported for some rows only, either as once, few or many, or as a class for expanded clones.

TRBV28	-	-	17	TRBJ1-2	CASGSARDPEGPYGYTF	TGTGCCAGCGGGTCCGCCAGAGACCCCGAGGGGCCCTATGGCTACACCTTC
TRBV7-2	TRBD1	-	16	TRBJ1-2	CASSSPQGTGTYGYTF	TGTGCCAGCAGCTCCCCCCAAGGGACAGGGACTTATGGCTACACCTTC
TRBV5-1	-	-	15	TRBJ2-3	CASSSYGGLTDTQYF	TGCGCCAGCAGCTCTTATGGCGGACTCACAGATACGCAGTATTTT
TRBV10-3	TRBD1	-	13	TRBJ1-1	CAIRTDRVTEAFF	TGTGCCATCAGGACAGACAGGGTAACTGAAGCTTTCTTT
TRBV28	-	-	11	TRBJ1-1	CASSYGGRAFF	TGTGCCAGCAGTTACGGGGGGCGAGCTTTCTTT
TRBV9	TRBD2	-	15	TRBJ2-7	CASRRRTSGDYEQYF	TGTGCCAGCAGGCGTAGGACTAGCGGAGACTACGAGCAGTACTTC
TRBV28	TRBD1	-	14	TRBJ1-3	CASTGQASGNTIYF	TGTGCCAGTACCGGACAGGCATCTGGAAACACCATATATTTT
TRBV5-4	-	-	15	TRBJ2-5	CASSLSSNPQETQYF	TGTGCCAGCAGCTTGTCGTCTAACCCCCAGGAGACCCAGTACTTC
TRBV25-1	TRBD2	-	14	TRBJ2-1	CASRVAGGYNEQFF	TGTGCCAGCAGGGTAGCGGGAGGGTACAATGAGCAGTTCTTC
TRBV7-6	-	-	14	TRBJ2-7	CASSLSPARNEQYF	TGTGCCAGCAGCTTATCCCCAGCGCGGAACGAGCAGTACTTC
TRBV9	-	-	16	TRBJ2-5	CASSVGAAPPQETQYF	TGTGCCAGCAGCGTAGGGGCGGCCCCCCCGCAAGAGACCCAGTACTTC
TRBV7-9	-	-	14	TRBJ2-7	CASSPVSTLVEQYF	TGTGCCAGCAGCCCCGTCAGCACCCTGGTAGAGCAGTACTTC
TRBV5-1	TRBD1	-	16	TRBJ1-1	CASSFLGTGANTEAFF	TGCGCCAGCAGCTTCCTCGGGACAGGGGCGAACACTGAAGCTTTCTTT
TRBV27	TRBD2	-	16	TRBJ2-2	CASSLLAGGKTGELFF	TGTGCCAGCAGTTTACTCGCGGGAGGGAAGACCGGGGAGCTGTTTTTT
TRBV14	-	few	13	TRBJ2-3	CASSQGNWDTQYF	TGTGCCAGCAGCCAAGGAAACTGGGATACGCAGTATTTT
TRBV11-3	-	-	17	TRBJ2-1	CASSLDGLASSYNEQFF	TGTGCCAGCAGCTTAGATGGGCTAGCAAGCTCCTACAATGAGCAGTTCTTC
TRBV7-6	-	-	14	TRBJ2-2	CASSPILGTGELFF	TGTGCCAGCAGCCCCATTCTGGGGACCGGGGAGCTGTTTTTT
TRBV29-1	-	once	13	TRBJ2-7	CSVGGGLRVEQYF	TGCAGCGTTGGGGGCGGGCTGAGGGTTGAGCAGTACTTC
TRBV5-1	-	-	13	TRBJ1-2	CASSLELNYGYTF	TGCGCCAGCAGCTTGGAACTGAACTATGGCTACACCTTC
TRBV30	TRBD1	-	15	TRBJ2-5	CAWGIGQAYQETQYF	TGTGCCTGGGGTATTGGACAGGCGTACCAAGAGACCCAGTACTTC
TRBV5-5	-	-	13	TRBJ1-5	CASSFAGDQPQHF	TGTGCCAGCAGCTTCGCAGGGGATCAGCCCCAGCATTTT
TRBV28	-	once	12	TRBJ2-7	CACAGGSYEQYF	TGTGCCTGTGCGGGTGGCTCCTACGAGCAGTACTTC
TRBV5-1	-	-	15	TRBJ1-2	CASSLAGEAPYGYTF	TGCGCCAGCAGCTTGGCCGGGGAGGCACCCTATGGCTACACCTTC
TRBV9	TRBD1	-	16	TRBJ2-3	CASSVGPGTGIDTQYF	TGTGCCAGCAGCGTAGGTCCCGGGACAGGAATTGATACGCAGTATTTT
TRBV7-9	-	-	13	TRBJ2-1	CASSLPPRNEQFF	TGTGCCAGCAGCCTTCCCCCTAGAAATGAGCAGTTCTTC
TRBV27	-	-	15	TRBJ2-7	CASSRESASPHEQYF	TGTGCCAGCAGTCGGGAGTCCGCATCCCCCCACGAGCAGTACTTC
TRBV2	-	-	13	TRBJ2-1	CASSETLGVEQFF	TGTGCCAGCAGTGAAACCCTAGGGGTTGAGCAGTTCTTC
TRBV7-3	-	once	15	TRBJ2-3	CASSLDQGRTDTQYF	TGTGCCAGCAGCTTAGACCAGGGACGAACAGATACGCAGTATTTT
TRBV7-2	-	-	14	TRBJ2-7	CASSPIQGRYEQYF	TGTGCCAGCAGCCCTATTCAGGGGAGATACGAGCAGTACTTC
TRBV2	TRBD1	-	15	TRBJ2-5	CASSTRPGGRETQYF	TGTGCCAGCAGTACGAGGCCAGGGGGCCGCGAGACCCAGTACTTC
TRBV7-3	-	-	13	TRBJ1-1	CASGRGLGTEAFF	TGTGCCAGCGGGCGGGGGCTGGGTACTGAAGCTTTCTTT
TRBV25-1	-	-	15	TRBJ2-7	CASSAPTGVVGEQYF	TGTGCCAGCAGTGCCCCTACGGGAGTGGTAGGCGAGCAGTACTTC
TRBV6-1	-	-	15	TRBJ1-5	CASSHQDYSNQPQHF	TGTGCCAGCAGTCACCAAGATTATAGCAATCAGCCCCAGCATTTT
TRBV5-1	-	-	16	TRBJ2-2	CASRGKAYMNTGELFF	TGCGCCAGCAGGGGCAAGGCCTATATGAACACCGGGGAGCTGTTTTTT
TRBV6-1	-	-	12	TRBJ2-7	CASRLQGYEQYF	TGTGCCAGCAGATTACAGGGCTACGAGCAGTACTTC
TRBV4-3	-	-	15	TRBJ1-1	CASSLGLQENTEAFF	TGCGCCAGCAGCCTAGGTTTACAAGAGAACACTGAAGCTTTCTTT
TRBV7-9	TRBD2	-	15	TRBJ2-3	CASGSGTSGTDTQYF	TGTGCCAGCGGATCCGGGACTAGCGGGACAGATACGCAGTATTTT
TRBV10-1	TRBD1	-	14	TRBJ1-5	CASSESGQNQPQHF	TGCGCCAGCAGTGAGTCGGGACAGAATCAGCCCCAGCATTTT
TRBV18	-	-	13	TRBJ2-3	CASSPPETDTQYF	TGTGCCAGCTCACCACCCGAGACAGATACGCAGTATTTT
TRBV5-1	TRBD1	-	13	TRBJ1-2	CASSLDRAHGYTF	TGCGCCAGCAGCCTCGACAGGGCTCATGGCTACACCTTC
TRBV27	TRBD2	-	13	TRBJ2-5	CASRIYGGETQYF	TGTGCCAGCAGGATATACGGGGGGGAGACCCAGTACTTC
TRBV27	TRBD1	few	16	TRBJ1-1	CASSPATGRSRTEAFF	TGTGCCAGCAGTCCCGCGACAGGGCGGAGCCGCACTGAAGCTTTCTTT